This T cell receptor (beta chain) was sequenced for a study of CD8 T cells in Susac syndrome. Reverse transcription used roughly 0.5 to 1 ug RNA and random hexamers. TCRdb reanalysed the immunoSEQ multiplex PCR reads using MiXCR and keeps one entry per CDR3 protein. The sample contains about 120,000 distinct CDR3 sequences, roughly 94% of which appear only once. This receptor was identified in a human donor with Susac syndrome. The source material was CD8+ T cells from PBMCs.

DNA of the CDR3: TGTGCCAGCAGTGACGTAGCGGGCGGTAGCACAGATACGCAGTATTTT. Translating it yields CASSDVAGGSTDTQYF. The rearrangement links TRBV6-4 to TRBJ2-3; 7 positions agree with TRBD2. The V gene's germline CDR1 is MRHNA and CDR2 SNTAGT. The V and J ends lost 2 bases and 0 bases, in that order; junction bases with no gene match: 5. The CDR3 is 16 amino acids.